Each of the 15 T cell receptor beta chains below was sequenced from the same sample in a study of blood T cell repertoires in COVID-19. Some clones are missing from TCRdb's copy, which holds only in-frame ones; the method was immunoSEQ multiplex PCR. The data contain tens of thousands of clones, approximately 82% of them singletons. The sample was peripheral blood. Source of these receptors: a human donor in a cohort sampled during active COVID-19.

The rearrangement links TRBV6-5 to TRBJ2-7; 7 nucleotides line up with TRBD1. CDR1 is MNHEY and CDR2 is SVGAGI in the germline V gene. J was trimmed by 2 bases and V by 8 bases; bases with no gene match: 9. There are 14 residues in the CDR3. In nucleotides, the CDR3 is TGTGCCAGCGAGAACAGGGGCCTGACCTACGAGCAGTACTTC. Residues: CASENRGLTYEQYF.

This clone came up once. The chain uses TRBV4-3 and TRBJ1-5; D unresolved. The germline V gene has CDR1 LGHNA and CDR2 YSLEER. The V end lost 0 bases, the J end lost 4 bases, and 10 bases lay between the germline ends. The CDR3 loop spans 15 amino acids. The CDR3 here is CASSQERVGNQPQHF. The CDR3 DNA reads TGCGCCAGCAGCCAAGAGAGGGTCGGGAATCAGCCCCAGCATTTT.

The chain links TRBV7-3 to TRBJ2-1; tentative D call: TRBD1 (6 bases). Trimming took 6 bases from V and 9 from J, leaving 15 bases between them. This CDR3 comprises 13 residues. Germline-derived CDR1 and CDR2 are SGHTA and FQGTGA. CDR3 bases: TGTGCCAGCAGAGATACAGGGAGCGGTGAGCAGTTCTTC. Residues: CASRDTGSGEQFF.

This chain joins TRBV11-2 and TRBJ1-3; D is unclear. Looked up from germline, CDR1 is SGHAT and CDR2 is FQNNGV. This CDR3 is built from 13 residues. Trimming shortened V by 5 bases and J by 4 bases, and 9 bases separated the two germline ends. CDR3 region: CASSPSMGNTIYF. The CDR3 nucleotides are TGTGCCAGCAGCCCCTCTATGGGAAACACCATATATTTT.

J is TRBJ1-5 and V is TRBV28; the match to TRBD1 covers 7 bases. With 5 bases clipped from V and 6 bases from J, the junction kept 10 bases outside the gene matches. The CDR3 is 15 residues long. CDR1 is MDHEN and CDR2 is SYDVKM in the germline V gene. Here the CDR3 DNA reads TGTGCCAGCAGTGGAGGAGACAGGGATCCTCAGCCCCAGCATTTT. It yields the protein CASSGGDRDPQPQHF. The full variable domain, with the rest looked up from reference TRBV28 and TRBJ1-5, is DVKVTQSSRYLVKRTGEKVFLECVQDMDHENMFWYRQDPGLGLRLIYFSYDVKMKEKGDIPEGYSVSREKKERFSLILESASTNQTSMYLCASSGGDRDPQPQHFGDGTRLSIL.

The chain carries TRBV29-1 and TRBJ1-1, with a tentative D call TRBD1 (5 bases). Trimming removed 6 bases at V and 1 base at J, with 9 bases between. The CDR3 length is 12 residues. From germline, CDR1 is SQVTM and CDR2 ANQGSEA. The DNA for the CDR3 is TGCAGCGTAGAAACAGGGAACACTGAAGCTTTCTTT. It encodes CSVETGNTEAFF.

CDR3 bases: TGTGCCAGTAGCCAAGGGACAGTCTCCTATGGCTACACCTTC. This translates into CASSQGTVSYGYTF. This chain joins TRBV19 and TRBJ1-2, with TRBD1 matching over 7 bases. Trimming cost V 6 bases and J 4 bases; bases outside gene matches: 8. CDR1 and CDR2 (germline): LNHDA, SQIVND (reference sequence). The CDR3 totals 14 residues.

As for this clone: This sample also contains other DNA sequences that code for the same CDR3. The J gene is TRBJ2-7, the V gene TRBV5-1; tentatively, D is TRBD1 (5 bases). The ends were cut back, 0 bases at V and 3 bases at J, with 7 bases in the middle. The CDR3 spans 13 residues. Germline loops: CDR1 SGHRS, CDR2 YFSETQ. The CDR3 here is CASSLGQNYEQYF. The CDR3 coding sequence is TGCGCCAGCAGCTTGGGACAGAACTACGAGCAGTACTTC.

The chain recombines TRBV6-1 with TRBJ1-1, with a possible D match to TRBD1 (5 bases). Germline values: CDR1 MNHNS, CDR2 SASEGT. Deletions cut 3 bases from V and 2 bases from J, with 10 bases between. The CDR3 is 14 amino acids. CDR3 DNA: TGTGCCAGCAGTGAGCCGGGACTAAACACTGAAGCTTTCTTT. It codes for CASSEPGLNTEAFF.

The gene calls are TRBV6-5 and TRBJ1-3; weak D call: TRBD1 (5 bases). Trimming stripped 7 bases from V and 4 bases from J, with 11 bases between. Germline values: CDR1 MNHEY, CDR2 SVGAGI. The CDR3 sequence is 13 residues long. CDR3 bases: TGTGCCAGCATTCTGGGGGGGGGAAACACCATATATTTT. Amino acids: CASILGGGNTIYF.

The chain recombines TRBV6-6 with TRBJ2-1, with D perhaps matching TRBD2 (6 bases). Germline lookup yields CDR1 MNHNY and CDR2 SVGAGI (reference sequence). Trimming took off 5 bases at V and 7 bases at J, with 12 bases between the two ends. CDR3 length equals 13 residues. The CDR3 loop reads CASSGGIGNEQFF. CDR3 in DNA: TGTGCCAGCAGTGGAGGGATAGGGAATGAGCAGTTCTTC.

This rearrangement joins TRBV6-5 to TRBJ2-7, with 8 bases aligning to TRBD1. CDR1 is MNHEY and CDR2 is SVGAGI in the germline V gene. V lost 8 bases and J lost 3; bases outside the gene matches: 6. The CDR3 is 13 residues long. The CDR3 region has the DNA TGTGCCAGCTCCCGGGACAGGAGCTACGAGCAGTACTTC. It translates to CASSRDRSYEQYF.

The rearrangement links TRBV7-6 to TRBJ1-1, with no clear D. The V end lost 5 bases, the J end lost 0 bases, and 7 bases lay between the germline ends. CDR1 and CDR2 (germline): SGHVS, FNYEAQ. The CDR3 runs to 13 residues. DNA of the CDR3: TGTGCCAGCAGCCTTTACTTGAACACTGAAGCTTTCTTT. Its translation is CASSLYLNTEAFF.

The gene calls are TRBV18 and TRBJ1-1; no clear D gene. In germline, CDR1 is KGHSH, CDR2 LQKENI. V lost 5 bases to trimming and J lost 2 bases, with 15 bases between them. This CDR3 is 15 amino acids long. The CDR3 DNA sequence: TGTGCCAGCTCATCTACCACTAGGATCAACACTGAAGCTTTCTTT. It translates to CASSSTTRINTEAFF.

V and J are TRBV5-1 and TRBJ1-4; possibly TRBD1 for D (6 bases). Trimming took 0 bases from V and 5 from J, leaving 14 bases between them. The CDR3 is 16 amino acids. Germline values: CDR1 SGHRS, CDR2 YFSETQ. The CDR3 DNA reads TGCGCCAGCAGCTTGGCCGGGCGACAGGAAAATGAAAAACTGTTTTTT. This codes for CASSLAGRQENEKLFF.